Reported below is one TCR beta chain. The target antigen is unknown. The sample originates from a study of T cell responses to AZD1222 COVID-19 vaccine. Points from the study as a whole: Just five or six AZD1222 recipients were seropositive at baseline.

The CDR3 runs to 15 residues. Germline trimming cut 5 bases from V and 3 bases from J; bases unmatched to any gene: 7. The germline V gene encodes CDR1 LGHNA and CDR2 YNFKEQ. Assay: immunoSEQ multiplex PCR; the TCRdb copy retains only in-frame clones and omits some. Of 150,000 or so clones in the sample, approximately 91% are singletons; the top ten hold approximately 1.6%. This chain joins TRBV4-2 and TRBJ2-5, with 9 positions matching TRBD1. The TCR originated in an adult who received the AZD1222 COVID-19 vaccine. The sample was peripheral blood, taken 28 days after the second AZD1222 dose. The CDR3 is CASSYRQGGEETQYF. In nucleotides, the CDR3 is TGTGCCAGCAGCTACCGACAGGGGGGGGAAGAGACCCAGTACTTC.